Each of the 25 T cell receptor beta chains below was sequenced from the same sample in a study of metastatic and nonmetastatic thyroid tumors (dated by TCRdb to between 2020 and 2021). The library was produced with PCR. Sequencing used an Illumina HiSeq 4000. TCRdb ran its own pipeline on the public reads, namely fastp trimming at Q25 and MiXCR clone calling, and kept in-frame beta chains. The sample has roughly 39,000 clones on record, about half of them singletons. The ten largest make up 24% of the sample. None of the patients had been given any treatment before thyroid surgery. The sample was tumor tissue. These receptors all stem from a male donor with papillary thyroid cancer or a benign thyroid nodule (not recorded which). Some clones in this sample may be carry-over from other donors' samples.

The chain joins TRBV3-1 to TRBJ1-1, with a tentative D call TRBD1 (5 bases). The CDR3 contains 14 residues. V lost 2 bases and J 4 bases, leaving 11 bases between the germline ends. The germline V gene encodes CDR1 LGHDT and CDR2 YNNKEL (reference sequence). In DNA form, the CDR3 reads TGTGCCAGCAGCCAAAGGGAGGGGAGCACTGAAGCTTTCTTT. Protein product: CASSQREGSTEAFF.

The V gene is TRBV11-2, the J gene TRBJ2-7; tentatively, D is TRBD1 (6 bases). Deletions cut 5 bases from V and 1 base from J, with 15 bases between. Per the germline V gene, CDR1 is SGHAT and CDR2 is FQNNGV. The CDR3 extends over 15 amino acids. For the CDR3, the DNA is TGTGCCAGCAGCATTACGGACGGGACATCCTACGAGCAGTACTTC. It yields the protein CASSITDGTSYEQYF.

This clone ranks as medium-sized (0.01 to 0.1%). This chain joins TRBV3-1 and TRBJ2-2; D remains ambiguous. From germline, CDR1 is LGHDT and CDR2 YNNKEL (reference sequence). This CDR3 is 11 amino acids long. V was pared by 8 bases and J by 2 bases, with 3 bases between. This CDR3 is CASPNTGELFF. Written as DNA, the CDR3 is TGTGCCAGCCCCAACACCGGGGAGCTGTTTTTT.

This clone was recorded a few times. This chain links TRBV20-1 with TRBJ2-7; TRBD2 agrees at 8 bases. The CDR3 covers 15 residues. Trimming at V came to 7 bases and at J to 0 bases, leaving 11 bases not matched to a gene. The germline CDR1 and CDR2 sequences are DFQATT and SNEGSKA (reference sequence). The CDR3 bases are TGCAGTGTCTCGGGGGGGGGTTTAGGCTCCTACGAGCAGTACTTC. This sequence encodes CSVSGGGLGSYEQYF.

This clone came up a few times. The chain couples TRBV10-1 to TRBJ2-1; tentatively, D is TRBD2 (6 bases). Germline V gene data show CDR1 as WNHNN and CDR2 as SYGVQD (reference sequence). CDR3 length: 13 residues. Trimming shortened V by 2 bases and J by 4 bases, and 6 bases separated the two germline ends. CDR3 in DNA: TGCGCCAGCAGTGAGCGGGAGTACAATGAGCAGTTCTTC. It yields the protein CASSEREYNEQFF.

J is TRBJ2-7 and V is TRBV5-6; D is possibly TRBD1 (7 bases). The CDR3 has 13 residues. V dropped 4 bases and J dropped 2 bases, with 10 bases sitting between them. Germline V gene data show CDR1 as SGHDT and CDR2 as YYEEEE. The CDR3 region is CASSRGTAYEQYF. As DNA, the CDR3 is TGTGCCAGCAGCCGCGGGACAGCCTACGAGCAGTACTTC.

This chain connects TRBV12-3 or TRBV12-4 to TRBJ2-3; 7 bases match TRBD1. The CDR3 spans 14 residues. The V and J ends lost 6 bases and 2 bases, in that order; junction bases with no gene match: 5. As DNA, the CDR3 is TGTGCCAGCAGCGCGGACAGGTCCACAGATACGCAGTATTTT. This encodes CASSADRSTDTQYF.

A few counts support this clone. The CDR3 spells CASSYPGGNTEAFF. CDR3 coding DNA: TGTGCCAGCAGTTACCCCGGGGGGAACACTGAAGCTTTCTTT. The chain has TRBV6-2 or TRBV6-3 and TRBJ1-1, with D perhaps matching TRBD1 (5 bases). Germline CDR1 MNHEY, CDR2 SVGEGT. The CDR3 is made up of 14 amino acids. V was cut by 2 bases and J by 1 base, with 8 bases left in between.

In its sample, this clone was seen a few times. The rearrangement uses TRBV6-2 or TRBV6-3 and TRBJ1-3; D not certain. Per the germline V gene, CDR1 is MNHEY and CDR2 is SVGEGT. The CDR3 is 17 residues long. Trimming stripped 2 bases from V and 2 bases from J, with 16 bases between. This CDR3 reads CASSYGAGPLAGNTIYF. In DNA form, the CDR3 reads TGTGCCAGCAGTTACGGTGCGGGCCCTCTCGCTGGAAACACCATATATTTT.

CDR3 in DNA: TGTGCCAGCAGGGACAGGGTCACCTACGAGCAGTACTTC. Translation: CASRDRVTYEQYF. The rearrangement uses TRBV28 and TRBJ2-7; 8 nucleotides match TRBD1. The CDR3 totals 13 residues. Losses at the gene ends were 6 bases for V and 2 bases for J; bases not matched to a gene: 3. Germline assignment: CDR1 MDHEN and CDR2 SYDVKM.

V is TRBV28 and J is TRBJ2-2, with a tentative D call TRBD2 (6 bases). V gave up 5 bases and J gave up 2 bases, with 12 bases separating them. The germline V gene has CDR1 MDHEN and CDR2 SYDVKM. This CDR3 is built from 15 residues. The CDR3 loop is CASSRQLANTGELFF. The CDR3 nucleotides read TGTGCCAGCAGTCGTCAACTAGCCAACACCGGGGAGCTGTTTTTT.

The chain has TRBV2 and TRBJ2-6; D possibly corresponds to TRBD2 (5 bases). Trimming cost V 4 bases and J 2 bases, with 15 bases left between them. The germline CDR1 and CDR2 sequences are SNHLY and FYNNEI. The CDR3 runs to 17 residues. Here the CDR3 DNA reads TGTGCCAGCAGTGGCCCGGGGAGAAGCGCTGGGGCCAACGTCCTGACTTTC. This sequence encodes CASSGPGRSAGANVLTF.

This clone showed up just a few times. V is TRBV28 and J is TRBJ2-1; D is perhaps TRBD1 (5 bases). V was trimmed by 6 bases and J by 0 bases, leaving 9 bases between them. CDR3 length equals 14 residues. Germline V gene lookup returns CDR1 MDHEN and CDR2 SYDVKM. The CDR3 DNA reads TGTGCCAGCAGAGGGGCTAGCTCCTACAATGAGCAGTTCTTC. It codes for CASRGASSYNEQFF. Combining the CDR3 with reference TRBV28 and TRBJ2-1 gives the whole variable domain DVKVTQSSRYLVKRTGEKVFLECVQDMDHENMFWYRQDPGLGLRLIYFSYDVKMKEKGDIPEGYSVSREKKERFSLILESASTNQTSMYLCASRGASSYNEQFFGPGTRLTVL.

This chain links TRBV7-3 with TRBJ1-6, with D possibly TRBD1 on 6 matching bases. The CDR3 loop spans 13 amino acids. V lost 8 bases and J lost 8, with 13 bases in between. CDR1 is SGHTA and CDR2 is FQGTGA in the germline V gene. The CDR3 sequence is CASGRGVDSPLHF. CDR3 DNA sequence: TGTGCCAGCGGCAGGGGAGTCGATTCACCCCTCCACTTT.

The chain couples TRBV5-4 to TRBJ2-6, with 7 bases lining up with TRBD1. Germline assignment: CDR1 SGHNT and CDR2 YYREEE (reference sequence). The CDR3 runs to 18 residues. V dropped 2 bases and J dropped 1; count of bases not matched to a gene: 9. The chain's CDR3 is CASSFGGRGSSGANVLTF. DNA of the CDR3: TGTGCCAGCAGCTTTGGCGGCAGGGGGTCTTCTGGGGCCAACGTCCTGACTTTC.

The chain carries TRBV5-1 and TRBJ2-1; D gene uncertain. The CDR3 is 16 residues long. Germline CDR1 is SGHRS and CDR2 is YFSETQ. The V gene lost 0 bases and the J gene lost 2 bases, with 12 bases spanning the gap. The CDR3 is CASSLVGNSPYNEQFF. The DNA of the CDR3 is TGCGCCAGCAGCTTGGTGGGGAACTCCCCCTACAATGAGCAGTTCTTC.

This clone was seen a few times. V and J are TRBV2 and TRBJ2-7; D might be TRBD2 (6 bases). The CDR3 length is 15 residues. CDR1 is SNHLY, CDR2 FYNNEI, per germline. The ends were cut back, 1 base at V and 0 bases at J, with 10 bases in the middle. CDR3 DNA sequence: TGTGCCAGCAGTGAAGTGGAGGGTAGCTCCTACGAGCAGTACTTC. This sequence encodes CASSEVEGSSYEQYF.

V is TRBV18 and J is TRBJ1-1; the D gene is possibly TRBD1 (6 bases). CDR1 KGHSH and CDR2 LQKENI come from the germline V gene. The CDR3 length is 15 residues. Deletions cut 0 bases from V and 7 bases from J, with 15 bases between. CDR3 residues: CASSPPLGGTNEAFF. As DNA, the CDR3 is TGTGCCAGCTCACCACCTTTGGGGGGCACAAATGAAGCTTTCTTT.

The chain couples TRBV5-1 to TRBJ2-5, with 11 positions matching TRBD1. V trimming: 0 bases; J trimming: 4 bases; junction bases outside the gene matches: 5. Per germline, CDR1 SGHRS and CDR2 YFSETQ. This CDR3 has 16 residues. The CDR3, as DNA: TGCGCCAGCAGCTTGGGTGCGGGACAGGGGGTAGAGACCCAGTACTTC. Amino acids: CASSLGAGQGVETQYF.

The rearrangement joins TRBV11-2 to TRBJ2-2; the match to TRBD2 covers 8 bases. Germline V CDR1 and CDR2: SGHAT, FQNNGV. This CDR3 region has 17 residues. Trimming took 3 bases from V and 1 from J; bases not matched to a gene: 7. The CDR3 DNA reads as TGTGCCAGCAGCTTCCCTTTAGCGGGACGGAACACCGGGGAGCTGTTTTTT. This sequence encodes CASSFPLAGRNTGELFF.

The chain uses TRBV3-1 and TRBJ1-2; 9 bases agree with TRBD1. Trimming took 4 bases from V and 3 from J; bases not matched to a gene: 3. CDR3 length: 14 residues. CDR1 is LGHDT, CDR2 YNNKEL, per germline (reference sequence). The DNA of the CDR3 is TGTGCCAGCAGCCGGGACAGGGTAGACTATGGCTACACCTTC. Encoded protein: CASSRDRVDYGYTF.

The chain couples TRBV20-1 to TRBJ2-2; weak D call: TRBD2 (6 bases). V shed 4 bases and J shed 5 bases, with 14 bases lying between them. Germline V gene data show CDR1 as DFQATT and CDR2 as SNEGSKA (reference sequence). The CDR3 extends over 14 amino acids. The chain's CDR3 is CSAKPLAGTGELFF. The DNA of the CDR3 is TGCAGTGCTAAACCCCTCGCGGGGACCGGGGAGCTGTTTTTT.

This clone was seen only a few times. This chain uses TRBV6-1 with TRBJ2-1; 8 bases align to TRBD1. This CDR3 has 14 residues. CDR1 is MNHNS and CDR2 is SASEGT in the germline V gene. V lost 6 bases, J lost 7 bases, and 8 bases stayed unmatched. The CDR3 nucleotides read TGTGCCAGCAGCTATGGACAGGGCGGGAATGAGCAGTTCTTC. Its protein product is CASSYGQGGNEQFF.

For the CDR3, the DNA is TGCAGTGCTCTACTAGCGGGAGTTTCATTGGAGCAGTACTTC. Amino acids: CSALLAGVSLEQYF. The rearrangement joins TRBV20-1 to TRBJ2-7; 11 positions match TRBD2. CDR3 size: 14 residues. CDR1 DFQATT and CDR2 SNEGSKA come from the germline V gene (reference sequence). V gave up 5 bases and J gave up 7 bases; unmatched junction bases: 10.

This clone was counted a few times. The chain has TRBV27 and TRBJ1-6; D not certain. From germline, CDR1 is MNHEY and CDR2 SMNVEV (reference sequence). V lost 6 bases and J lost 7, with 7 bases in between. The CDR3 length is 12 residues. The CDR3 region has the DNA TGTGCCAGCAGCAGAGTAAATTCACCCCTCCACTTT. This codes for CASSRVNSPLHF.